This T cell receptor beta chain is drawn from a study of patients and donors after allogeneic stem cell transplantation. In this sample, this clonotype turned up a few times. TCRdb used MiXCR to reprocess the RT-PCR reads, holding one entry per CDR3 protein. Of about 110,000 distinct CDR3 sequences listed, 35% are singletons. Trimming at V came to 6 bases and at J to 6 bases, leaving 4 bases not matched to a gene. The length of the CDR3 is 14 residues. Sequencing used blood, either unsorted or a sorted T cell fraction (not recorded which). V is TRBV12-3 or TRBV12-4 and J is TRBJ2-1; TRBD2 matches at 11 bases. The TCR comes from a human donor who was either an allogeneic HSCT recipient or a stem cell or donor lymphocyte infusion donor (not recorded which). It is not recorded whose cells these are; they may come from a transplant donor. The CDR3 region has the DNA TGTGCCAGCAGGGGACTAGCGGAGACCAATGAGCAGTTCTTC. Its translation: CASRGLAETNEQFF.